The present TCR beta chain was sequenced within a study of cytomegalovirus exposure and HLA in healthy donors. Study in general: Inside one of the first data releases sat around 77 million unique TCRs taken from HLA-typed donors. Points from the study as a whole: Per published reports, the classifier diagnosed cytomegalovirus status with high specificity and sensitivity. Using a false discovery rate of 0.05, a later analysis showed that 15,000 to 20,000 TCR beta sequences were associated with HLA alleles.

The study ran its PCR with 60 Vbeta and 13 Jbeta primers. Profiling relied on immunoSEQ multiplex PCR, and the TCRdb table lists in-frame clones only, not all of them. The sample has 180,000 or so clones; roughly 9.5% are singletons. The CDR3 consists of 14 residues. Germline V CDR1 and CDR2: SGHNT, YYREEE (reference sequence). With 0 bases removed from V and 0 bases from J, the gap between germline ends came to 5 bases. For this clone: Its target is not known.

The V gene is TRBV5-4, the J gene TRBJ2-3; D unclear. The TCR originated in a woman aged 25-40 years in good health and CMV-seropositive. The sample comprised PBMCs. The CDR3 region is CASSLAGSTDTQYF. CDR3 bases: TGTGCCAGCAGCTTGGCAGGTAGCACAGATACGCAGTATTTT.